Given below is one T cell receptor beta chain in context. The data derive from a study of blood T cell repertoires in COVID-19. Study-level information: PBMCs, B-cell-depleted T cells, or T cells were the source of the cDNA or gDNA that made up the material.

This CDR3 is built from 12 residues. The V gene end was trimmed by 6 bases and the J gene end by 6 bases; junction bases not matched to a gene: 4. Those enrolled, adults aged 18 to 89 years, came from under 25 US areas. Generated by immunoSEQ multiplex PCR, the TCRdb table keeps only in-frame clones and is missing some. The sample lists some 180,000 clones, 65% to 80% occurring once. The chain recombines TRBV12-3 or TRBV12-4 with TRBJ2-7; 8 bases fit TRBD1. Sequencing was performed on PBMCs or T cells enriched from blood (not recorded which). The clonotype comes from a woman in her seventies in a cohort exposed to, infected with or recovered from COVID-19 (not recorded which). Written as DNA, the CDR3 is TGTGCCAGCAGCTGGACAGGGAGCGAGCAGTACTTC. Translated, it gives CASSWTGSEQYF.